This T cell receptor (beta chain) derives from a study of T cells after posttransplantation cyclophosphamide. Study-level findings and limits: Donor CD8+ memory clones often dominated recipient blood repertoires at later times. After PTCy, TRB diversity resembled that of CNI/methotrexate controls. Tissue-infiltrating T cells from skin or gut overlapped little with blood T cells.

Trimming cost V 3 bases and J 2 bases; bases outside gene matches: 3. Looked up from germline, CDR1 is WSHSY and CDR2 is SAAADI. This CDR3 spans 15 amino acids. The table came from immunoSEQ multiplex PCR; TCRdb's copy has only in-frame clones and leaves some out. The sample carries about 9,800 clones, roughly 90% recorded once. This clone was seen once. Its cognate antigen is unknown. Controls had myeloablative marrow grafts with methotrexate and calcineurin inhibitor, sampled at 1 year. The V call is TRBV10-2, the J call TRBJ2-1, with TRBD2 matching 8 bases. This sequence was found in a male patient aged 50 or older who received an allogeneic stem cell transplant from an unrelated donor, was CMV-positive, and had chronic GVHD only. Some T cells may have originated in the graft donor. This sample comprised PBMCs, obtained around 440 days after allogeneic stem cell transplant with calcineurin inhibitor and methotrexate. DNA for the CDR3: TGCGCCAGCAGTGATCCAGCGGGGGCCTACAATGAGCAGTTCTTC. Amino acids: CASSDPAGAYNEQFF.